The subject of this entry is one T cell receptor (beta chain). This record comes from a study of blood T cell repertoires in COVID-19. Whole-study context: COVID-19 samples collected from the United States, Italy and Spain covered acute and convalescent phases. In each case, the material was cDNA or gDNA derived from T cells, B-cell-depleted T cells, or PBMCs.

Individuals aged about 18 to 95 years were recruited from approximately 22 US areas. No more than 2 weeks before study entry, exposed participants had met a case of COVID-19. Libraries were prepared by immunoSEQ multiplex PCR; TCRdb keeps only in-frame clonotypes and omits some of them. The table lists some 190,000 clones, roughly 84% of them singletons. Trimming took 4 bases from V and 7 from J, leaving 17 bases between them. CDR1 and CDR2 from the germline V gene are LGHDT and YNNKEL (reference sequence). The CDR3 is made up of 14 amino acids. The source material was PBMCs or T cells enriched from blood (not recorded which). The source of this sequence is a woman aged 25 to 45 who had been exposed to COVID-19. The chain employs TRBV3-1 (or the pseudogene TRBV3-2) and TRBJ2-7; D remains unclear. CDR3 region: CASSPVSARGEQYF. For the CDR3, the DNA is TGTGCCAGCAGCCCCGTGTCGGCCAGAGGTGAGCAGTACTTC.